A selection of T cell receptor beta chains follows, all from one sample in a study of cytomegalovirus exposure and HLA in healthy donors. Here immunoSEQ multiplex PCR was the method, and the copy in TCRdb shows in-frame clones only, minus some. The sample consists of 120,000 to 150,000 clones, about 90% of them appearing once. Sequenced input: PBMCs. These receptors originate from a woman under 30 in good health and CMV-seropositive. The CDR3 runs from the conserved cysteine through the conserved F or W. The D gene is left open where the match is weak. Expanded clones are given a class, and other clones once, few, many or no size at all.

TRBJ2-3,NA,NA,TRBV6-5,CASSYLAGLHDTQYF,TGTGCCAGCAGTTACCTGGCAGGGCTACACGATACGCAGTATTTT
TRBJ2-7,few,NA,TRBV6-5,CASRSVGSYEQYF,TGTGCCAGCCGTAGCGTGGGGTCCTACGAGCAGTACTTC
TRBJ1-2,NA,NA,TRBV27,CASSLRRGLVGHGYTF,TGTGCCAGCAGTCTCCGCCGAGGGTTGGTGGGCCATGGCTACACCTTC
TRBJ2-1,NA,TRBD2,TRBV2,CASRGGTSYNEQFF,TGTGCCAGCAGGGGGGGGACTAGCTACAATGAGCAGTTCTTC
TRBJ2-1,once,NA,TRBV4-1,CASSQSPQSRGAYNEQFF,TGCGCCAGCAGCCAATCCCCGCAAAGTCGCGGCGCATACAATGAGCAGTTCTTC
TRBJ1-2,NA,NA,TRBV2,CASSEAVNRRHGYTF,TGTGCCAGCAGTGAAGCGGTGAACAGGCGCCATGGCTACACCTTC
TRBJ2-5,NA,NA,TRBV6-6,CASSTAQETQYF,TGTGCCAGCAGTACCGCCCAGGAGACCCAGTACTTC
TRBJ1-1,NA,TRBD1,TRBV6-1,CASSIRQGRNTEAFF,TGTGCCAGCAGTATCCGACAGGGGAGGAACACTGAAGCTTTCTTT
TRBJ2-1,NA,TRBD2,TRBV11-1,CASSSFSGGSYNEQFF,TGTGCCAGCAGCTCCTTCTCGGGGGGCTCCTACAATGAGCAGTTCTTC
TRBJ1-3,once,NA,TRBV6-5,CASSGPGGSGNTIYF,TGTGCCAGCAGTGGTCCGGGGGGCTCTGGAAACACCATATATTTT
TRBJ1-3,NA,TRBD1,TRBV7-2,CASSINRGVRNTIYF,TGTGCCAGCAGCATCAACAGGGGTGTCAGAAACACCATATATTTT
TRBJ1-4,NA,TRBD1,TRBV4-2,CASSQDPGTGREKLFF,TGTGCCAGCAGCCAAGATCCTGGGACAGGGAGGGAAAAACTGTTTTTT
TRBJ1-5,NA,NA,TRBV28,CASSSPGQPQHF,TGTGCCAGCAGTTCCCCGGGTCAGCCCCAGCATTTT
TRBJ2-7,NA,TRBD1,TRBV27,CASSPSDRGPYEQYF,TGTGCCAGCAGTCCCTCCGACAGGGGTCCCTACGAGCAGTACTTC
TRBJ1-2,NA,NA,TRBV6-5,CASRPALTGISTF,TGTGCCAGCAGACCAGCATTGACAGGCATAAGCACCTTC
TRBJ1-2,once,NA,TRBV5-6,CASSSWGSAYLNYGYTF,TGTGCCAGCAGCTCCTGGGGCTCCGCTTACCTTAACTATGGCTACACCTTC
TRBJ1-1,NA,NA,TRBV7-3,CASSPHTRTEAFF,TGTGCCAGCAGCCCTCATACGCGGACTGAAGCTTTCTTT
TRBJ1-5,NA,TRBD1,TRBV2,CASSERDRVSNQPQHF,TGTGCCAGCAGTGAAAGGGACAGGGTGAGCAATCAGCCCCAGCATTTT
TRBJ1-1,once,NA,TRBV15,CATSRIVGQGKAFF,TGTGCCACCAGCAGGATAGTCGGGCAGGGGAAAGCTTTCTTT
TRBJ2-3,NA,TRBD2,TRBV5-1,CASSGTSPTDTQYF,TGCGCCAGCTCCGGGACTAGCCCCACAGATACGCAGTATTTT
TRBJ1-6,few,TRBD1,TRBV5-1,CASSLARGTGGKPLHF,TGCGCCAGCAGCTTGGCTCGGGGGACAGGGGGTAAACCCCTCCACTTT
TRBJ1-1,NA,TRBD1,TRBV29-1,CSARQGINTEAFF,TGCAGCGCCAGACAGGGGATAAACACTGAAGCTTTCTTT
TRBJ1-1,NA,TRBD1,TRBV7-8,CASSLGEGQGTEAFF,TGTGCCAGCAGCTTAGGGGAGGGACAGGGCACTGAAGCTTTCTTT
TRBJ2-3,NA,NA,TRBV6-6,CASSHRSHATDTQYF,TGTGCCAGCAGTCACAGGTCCCACGCCACAGATACGCAGTATTTT
TRBJ2-6,NA,NA,TRBV5-1,CASTNGEGSPGANVLTF,TGCGCCAGCACTAATGGTGAGGGTTCCCCTGGGGCCAACGTCCTGACTTTC
TRBJ2-2,NA,NA,TRBV2,CASELRDTGELFF,TGTGCCAGCGAGCTCAGGGACACCGGGGAGCTGTTTTTT